These 19 T cell receptor beta chains share one sample of origin, sequenced in a study of a mutant IDH1 vaccine in newly diagnosed glioma. The time point is: week 35, safety follow-up. In the vaccine, a single dose held 300 ug of the mutant IDH1 20-mer peptide, along with topical imiquimod. These receptors lack a known antigen. Generated by immunoSEQ multiplex PCR, the TCRdb table keeps only in-frame clones and is missing some. Of 50,000 to 65,000 clones listed, 86% are singletons. The sequenced sample was PBMCs, obtained from a glioma patient whose treatment included an IDH1 peptide vaccine. All receptors derive from a man between 40 and 49 years old with glioma.

This clone showed up just once. The chain combines TRBV2 with TRBJ2-2; D gene uncertain. This CDR3 spans 11 amino acids. V lost 6 bases to trimming and J lost 9 bases, with 8 bases between them. Germline CDR1 SNHLY, CDR2 FYNNEI. As DNA, the CDR3 is TGTGCCAGCAGGTGGGAACGGGAGCTGTTTTTT. Translated: CASRWERELFF.

This rearrangement joins TRBV5-4 to TRBJ1-2, with 8 bases aligning to TRBD1. CDR3 size: 15 residues. Germline-derived CDR1 and CDR2 are SGHNT and YYREEE (reference sequence). J lost 3 bases, V lost 3 bases, and 7 bases had no gene match. The CDR3 region has the DNA TGTGCCAGCAGCTCCCCCGGACAGGGTTACTATGGCTACACCTTC. Amino acids: CASSSPGQGYYGYTF.

The V gene is TRBV6-5, the J gene TRBJ2-1; D may match TRBD1 or TRBD2 (5 bases each). This CDR3 is 15 amino acids long. The V end lost 0 bases, the J end lost 7 bases, and 13 bases lay between the germline ends. Germline-derived CDR1 and CDR2 are MNHEY and SVGAGI. The CDR3 sequence is CASSYSGVGSNEQFF. The CDR3 coding sequence is TGTGCCAGCAGTTACTCGGGGGTGGGAAGTAATGAGCAGTTCTTC.

CDR3 nucleotide sequence: TGTGCCAGCAGCTTGAGACTAGCGATGAATGAGCAGTTCTTC. Encoded protein: CASSLRLAMNEQFF. The chain joins TRBV7-2 to TRBJ2-1; 8 bases match TRBD2. The CDR3 extends over 14 amino acids. Per the germline V gene, CDR1 is SGHTA and CDR2 is FQGNSA. V trimming: 3 bases; J trimming: 7 bases; junction bases outside the gene matches: 5.

The CDR3 region is CASSNGLTRGNTIYF. In DNA form, the CDR3 reads TGTGCCAGTAGTAACGGACTGACACGAGGAAACACCATATATTTT. The chain joins TRBV19 to TRBJ1-3; D gene unclear. The germline V gene has CDR1 LNHDA and CDR2 SQIVND (reference sequence). The CDR3 has 15 residues. The germline V and J ends were trimmed by 4 bases and 4 bases, with 14 bases remaining between them.

V and J are TRBV5-1 and TRBJ2-2; D unresolved. The CDR3 contains 15 residues. The V and J ends lost 0 bases and 2 bases respectively, with 8 bases between them. Germline V gives CDR1 SGHRS, CDR2 YFSETQ. The CDR3 sequence: CASSLGDINTGELFF. CDR3 coding DNA: TGCGCCAGCAGCTTGGGAGATATAAACACCGGGGAGCTGTTTTTT.

The chain couples TRBV9 to TRBJ2-5; TRBD2 is a possible D gene (5 bases). The V end lost 0 bases, the J end lost 5 bases, and 14 bases lay between the germline ends. CDR3 length: 15 residues. CDR1 and CDR2 (germline): SGDLS, YYNGEE. The CDR3 DNA is TGTGCCAGCAGCGTAGTCAGCGCGGGCGGGGAGACCCAGTACTTC. Amino acids: CASSVVSAGGETQYF.

This chain links TRBV13 with TRBJ1-5; the D gene is possibly TRBD1 (6 bases). V lost 7 bases and J 3 bases, leaving 16 bases between the germline ends. In germline, CDR1 is PRHDT, CDR2 FYEKMQ (reference sequence). The CDR3 is 15 residues long. Here the CDR3 reads CASNLRGADNQPQHF. CDR3 coding DNA: TGTGCCAGCAACTTGAGGGGGGCAGACAATCAGCCCCAGCATTTT.

This chain connects TRBV5-6 to TRBJ1-5; D gene unclear. Trimming left V 0 bases short and J 4 bases short, with 5 bases between. This CDR3 has 13 amino acids. Germline V gene sequence: CDR1 SGHDT, CDR2 YYEEEE. In DNA, the CDR3 is TGTGCCAGCAGCTTGGGATGGAATCAGCCCCAGCATTTT. The encoded protein is CASSLGWNQPQHF.

The chain couples TRBV18 to TRBJ2-2; 10 bases agree with TRBD2. CDR3 length: 16 residues. Per germline, CDR1 KGHSH and CDR2 LQKENI. V lost 2 bases and J lost 7; bases outside the gene matches: 7. In DNA, the CDR3 is TGTGCCAGCTCACCAAGGAATAGCGGGAGGATCGGGGAGCTGTTTTTT. Residues: CASSPRNSGRIGELFF. The whole variable domain, filled in from reference TRBV18 and TRBJ2-2, reads NAGVMQNPRHLVRRRGQEARLRCSPMKGHSHVYWYRQLPEEGLKFMVYLQKENIIDESGMPKERFSAEFPKEGPSILRIQQVVRGDSAAYFCASSPRNSGRIGELFFGEGSRLTVL.

V usage is TRBV6-5 and J usage is TRBJ2-7, with TRBD1 identical over 12 bases. V was clipped by 7 bases and J by 2 bases; unmatched bases: 6. From germline, CDR1 is MNHEY and CDR2 SVGAGI. The CDR3 covers 15 residues. The CDR3 region is CASNKGDRGPYEQYF. The CDR3 DNA reads TGTGCCAGCAACAAGGGGGACAGGGGGCCCTACGAGCAGTACTTC.

The rearrangement links TRBV28 to TRBJ1-2, with unresolved D. This CDR3 region has 15 residues. The V gene's germline CDR1 is MDHEN and CDR2 SYDVKM. The V and J ends lost 2 bases and 4 bases respectively, with 14 bases between them. The CDR3 DNA is TGTGCCAGCAGTTTAGGCGGGTTTGGGTCCTATGGCTACACCTTC. Translated: CASSLGGFGSYGYTF.

V usage is TRBV18 and J usage is TRBJ2-2; tentatively, D is TRBD1 or TRBD2 (5 bases each). Per germline, CDR1 KGHSH and CDR2 LQKENI. Trimming cost V 3 bases and J 5 bases, with 16 bases left between them. CDR3 length equals 16 residues. The DNA of the CDR3 is TGTGCCAGCTCACCCGGGATACAGGTTCCTACCGGGGAGCTGTTTTTT. The encoded protein is CASSPGIQVPTGELFF.

The V gene is TRBV19, the J gene TRBJ2-5; 8 nucleotides line up with TRBD2. The CDR3 has 14 amino acids. V was pared by 6 bases and J by 9 bases, with 12 bases of the junction left unmatched. Germline CDR1 LNHDA, CDR2 SQIVND (reference sequence). The CDR3 region is CASSYSSGRGAQYF. CDR3 sequence (DNA): TGTGCCAGTAGCTACTCTAGCGGGCGTGGTGCCCAGTACTTC.

This clone was picked up one time. This chain uses TRBV7-2 with TRBJ1-5; possible D gene TRBD1, 6 bases. Trimming stripped 5 bases from V and 5 bases from J, with 16 bases between. CDR3 length equals 15 residues. The germline V gene encodes CDR1 SGHTA and CDR2 FQGNSA. The DNA for the CDR3 is TGTGCCAGCAGCGAGGACAGCCTGGCGTATCAGCCCCAGCATTTT. Translated: CASSEDSLAYQPQHF.

The V call is TRBV6-5, the J call TRBJ2-7; 7 bases fit TRBD2. Germline V gene lookup returns CDR1 MNHEY and CDR2 SVGAGI. The CDR3 length is 15 residues. V trimming: 5 bases; J trimming: 2 bases; junction bases outside the gene matches: 9. The CDR3 region is CASSSPSGSPYEQYF. The CDR3 nucleotides read TGTGCCAGCAGTAGCCCTAGCGGTTCCCCCTACGAGCAGTACTTC.

The rearrangement links TRBV18 to TRBJ1-2, with TRBD1 matching over 7 bases. The germline gives CDR1 KGHSH, CDR2 LQKENI. Trimming cost V 3 bases and J 8 bases; bases outside gene matches: 6. This CDR3 spans 13 amino acids. CDR3 DNA: TGTGCCAGCTCACCTCGGACAGGTGAAGGCTACACCTTC. This codes for CASSPRTGEGYTF.

The V and J genes are TRBV29-1 and TRBJ2-7; 7 bases map to TRBD1. Germline lookup yields CDR1 SQVTM and CDR2 ANQGSEA. Losses at the gene ends were 0 bases for V and 9 bases for J; bases not matched to a gene: 11. The CDR3 length is 14 residues. CDR3 sequence reads: CSVEDPGQAHAQYF. The DNA of the CDR3 is TGCAGCGTTGAAGATCCCGGACAGGCCCATGCGCAGTACTTC.

The V gene is TRBV5-6, the J gene TRBJ2-7, with no clear D. In germline, CDR1 is SGHDT, CDR2 YYEEEE. The CDR3 has 14 residues. V lost 4 bases, J lost 5 bases, and 16 bases lay in between. The CDR3 loop is CASSHTNVLHEQYF. CDR3 nucleotide sequence: TGTGCCAGCAGCCACACTAACGTTCTCCACGAGCAGTACTTC.